A single sample gave rise to the 25 T cell receptor beta chains below, sequenced in a study of Graves' ophthalmopathy and Graves' hyperthyroidism. Researchers took RNA transcripts and amplified TCR beta CDR3 regions from them. The first-round RT-PCR employed HTBI primers together with the Qiagen OneStep RT-PCR kit. A multiplex PCR was then performed as the second round. One entry per CDR3 protein, called by TCRdb with MiXCR from the multiplex PCR reads. The sample holds roughly 1.1 million distinct CDR3 sequences; about 36% are singletons and the top ten take around 10%. Sequencing used peripheral blood or thyroid tissue (not recorded which). The origin of the receptors is an adult man with Graves' hyperthyroidism.

V gene TRBV10-3 combines with J gene TRBJ2-5, with TRBD1 identical over 9 bases. This CDR3 has 14 residues. The V gene's germline CDR1 is ENHRY and CDR2 SYGVKD. The trim removed 11 bases at V and 4 bases at J, leaving 11 bases unmatched. The CDR3 region is CASWGDREAETQYF. The CDR3 DNA sequence: TGTGCCTCCTGGGGGGACAGGGAGGCAGAGACCCAGTACTTC.

The chain is built from TRBV7-9 and TRBJ2-7, with D possibly matching TRBD1 (6 bases). Trimming removed 0 bases at V and 6 bases at J, with 9 bases between. The germline gives CDR1 SEHNR, CDR2 FQNEAQ (reference sequence). The CDR3 sequence is 13 residues long. This CDR3 reads CASSLANRVEQYF. The CDR3 region has the DNA TGTGCCAGCAGCTTAGCTAACAGGGTCGAGCAGTACTTC. Variable domain in full (rest from reference TRBV7-9 and TRBJ2-7): DTGVSQNPRHKITKRGQNVTFRCDPISEHNRLYWYRQTLGQGPEFLTYFQNEAQLEKSRLLSDRFSAERPKGSFSTLEIQRTEQGDSAMYLCASSLANRVEQYFGPGTRLTVT.

V gene TRBV4-3 combines with J gene TRBJ2-7; 7 bases are a match to TRBD2. CDR1 and CDR2 from the germline V gene are LGHNA and YSLEER. The length of the CDR3 is 13 residues. V shed 3 bases, J shed 5 bases, and the junction held 4 bases outside the gene matches. Here the CDR3 DNA reads TGCGCCAGCAGCCAGGGGGAGGGAGACGAGCAGTACTTC. Translated, it gives CASSQGEGDEQYF.

The chain uses TRBV10-3 and TRBJ1-3; TRBD1 matches at 7 bases. Germline CDR1 reads ENHRY; CDR2 reads SYGVKD. J gave up 8 bases and V 11 bases, and 18 bases lay outside the gene matches. The CDR3 loop spans 15 amino acids. The CDR3 DNA follows: TGTGCCTCCAACGACAGGGATGCTTTCGGCTACACCATATATTTT. This gives the protein CASNDRDAFGYTIYF.

The CDR3 spells CSARRREEKLFF. The CDR3 coding sequence is TGCAGTGCTAGAAGACGCGAGGAAAAACTGTTTTTT. The chain is built from TRBV20-1 and TRBJ1-4; D is unclear. Per germline, CDR1 DFQATT and CDR2 SNEGSKA (reference sequence). The length of the CDR3 is 12 residues. V was trimmed by 2 bases and J by 8 bases, leaving 9 bases between them.

This clonotype occurred many times. The chain couples TRBV7-9 to TRBJ2-5; D remains unclear. From germline, CDR1 is SEHNR and CDR2 FQNEAQ (reference sequence). The ends were cut back, 6 bases at V and 0 bases at J, with 11 bases in the middle. This CDR3 has 14 residues. CDR3 amino acids: CASRDGEYQETQYF. CDR3 bases: TGTGCCAGCAGGGACGGAGAGTACCAAGAGACCCAGTACTTC.

The V and J genes are TRBV5-1 and TRBJ1-3; D may be TRBD1 (5 bases). Germline V gene data show CDR1 as SGHRS and CDR2 as YFSETQ. V lost 5 bases to trimming and J lost 4 bases, with 19 bases between them. CDR3 length: 16 amino acids. CDR3 protein: CASSHGGDELGNTIYF. The CDR3 DNA reads TGCGCCAGCAGTCATGGCGGGGACGAATTAGGAAACACCATATATTTT. Combining the CDR3 with reference TRBV5-1 and TRBJ1-3 gives the whole variable domain KAGVTQTPRYLIKTRGQQVTLSCSPISGHRSVSWYQQTPGQGLQFLFEYFSETQRNKGNFPGRFSGRQFSNSRSEMNVSTLELGDSALYLCASSHGGDELGNTIYFGEGSWLTVV.

The CDR3 reads CASSKSLGRETQYF. In DNA, the CDR3 is TGTGCCAGCAGTAAGAGCCTAGGCAGGGAGACCCAGTACTTC. The chain joins TRBV5-4 to TRBJ2-5; D not resolved. Trimming stripped 5 bases from V and 5 bases from J, with 16 bases between. The V gene's germline CDR1 is SGHNT and CDR2 YYREEE (reference sequence). This CDR3 region has 14 residues.

Concerning this clonotype itself: One end of the junction is discordant with germline, which a read error may explain. CDR3 coding DNA: TGCAGTGCTAGAGCCCCGGGTGGGACCAACGTCCTGACTTTC. Its protein is CSARAPGGTNVLTF. V and J are TRBV20-1 and TRBJ2-6; D is unresolved. The CDR3 contains 14 residues. Germline-derived CDR1 and CDR2 are DFQATT and SNEGSKA (reference sequence).

There are many counts of this clonotype. This chain connects TRBV19 to TRBJ1-6, with a tentative D call TRBD1 (5 bases). CDR3 size: 15 residues. V lost 1 base to trimming and J lost 7 bases, with 11 bases between them. CDR1 and CDR2 (germline): LNHDA, SQIVND (reference sequence). The DNA for the CDR3 is TGTGCCAGTAGTATAGGGGGACTTCGAAATTCACCCCTCCACTTT. It encodes CASSIGGLRNSPLHF.

The chain combines TRBV7-2 with TRBJ2-5; 12 bases line up with TRBD2. The CDR3 covers 16 residues. Unmatched junction bases numbered 7, after V lost 3 bases and J lost 5 bases. Germline loops: CDR1 SGHTA, CDR2 FQGNSA. The CDR3 region is CASSFHHGLAGETQYF. The DNA for the CDR3 is TGTGCCAGCAGCTTTCACCATGGACTAGCGGGGGAGACCCAGTACTTC.

This clonotype was seen at least ten times. This chain links TRBV6-5 with TRBJ1-1; D is ambiguous. Germline-derived CDR1 and CDR2 are MNHEY and SVGAGI. Trimming left V 11 bases short and J 0 bases short, with 10 bases between. CDR3 length: 12 amino acids. This CDR3 reads CAARRMNTEAFF. DNA of the CDR3: TGTGCCGCTAGACGAATGAACACTGAAGCTTTCTTT.

V usage is TRBV19 and J usage is TRBJ2-2, with a weak D call TRBD2 (5 bases). CDR1 is LNHDA, CDR2 SQIVND, per germline (reference sequence). This CDR3 spans 17 amino acids. V shed 3 bases and J shed 6 bases, with 20 bases lying between them. CDR3 in amino acids: CASSIYGVGVSAGELFF. CDR3 DNA sequence: TGTGCCAGTAGTATCTACGGGGTAGGCGTCAGTGCCGGGGAGCTGTTTTTT.

This clonotype was seen more than once but under ten times. The V gene is TRBV20-1, the J gene TRBJ2-7, with D perhaps TRBD1 (6 bases). Trimming removed 3 bases from V and 7 bases from J, with 13 bases in between. This CDR3 spans 12 amino acids. Germline V lookup: CDR1 DFQATT, CDR2 SNEGSKA (reference sequence). The CDR3 loop reads CSASTGQKEQYF. The DNA of the CDR3 is TGCAGTGCTAGTACAGGACAGAAAGAGCAGTACTTC.

CDR3 sequence reads: CASSGAGTGWEIAKLFF. The CDR3 bases are TGTGCCAGCAGCGGAGCCGGGACAGGTTGGGAGATCGCAAAACTGTTTTTT. The genes are TRBV5-4 and TRBJ1-4; 8 bases fit TRBD1. Germline lookup yields CDR1 SGHNT and CDR2 YYREEE (reference sequence). CDR3 length equals 17 residues. V trimming: 4 bases; J trimming: 10 bases; junction bases outside the gene matches: 18. The complete variable domain, with remaining parts taken from reference TRBV5-4 and TRBJ1-4, reads ETGVTQSPTHLIKTRGQQVTLRCSSQSGHNTVSWYQQALGQGPQFIFQYYREEENGRGNFPPRFSGLQFPNYSSELNVNALELDDSALYLCASSGAGTGWEIAKLFFGSGTQLSVL.

This rearrangement joins TRBV28 to TRBJ1-5; 9 bases align to TRBD1. The CDR3 totals 16 residues. V lost 5 bases to trimming and J lost 2 bases; unmatched junction nucleotides: 7. Per germline, CDR1 MDHEN and CDR2 SYDVKM. The CDR3 spells CASSIPTGGGNQPQHF. CDR3 nucleotide sequence: TGTGCCAGCAGTATACCCACAGGGGGCGGCAATCAGCCCCAGCATTTT.

V and J are TRBV5-1 and TRBJ2-7; 16 bases are shared with TRBD2. Germline V gene lookup returns CDR1 SGHRS and CDR2 YFSETQ. CDR3 size: 16 residues. The ends lost 4 bases at V and 6 bases at J; junction bases unmatched: 7. CDR3 protein: CASSPGTSGRAVEQYF. The CDR3 DNA is TGCGCCAGCAGCCCTGGGACTAGCGGGAGGGCCGTCGAGCAGTACTTC.

Many counts were recorded for this clonotype. The V gene is TRBV20-1, the J gene TRBJ1-6; TRBD1 matches at 7 bases. The CDR3 consists of 14 residues. Trimming at V came to 3 bases and at J to 6 bases, leaving 5 bases not matched to a gene. Germline CDR1 is DFQATT and CDR2 is SNEGSKA (reference sequence). CDR3 DNA: TGCAGTGCTAGCTCTACAGGGGTTAATTCACCCCTCCACTTT. This codes for CSASSTGVNSPLHF.

Many counts were recorded for this clonotype. This rearrangement joins TRBV6-1 to TRBJ2-2; possibly TRBD1 for D (6 bases). V was pared by 2 bases and J by 1 base, with 8 bases between. CDR3 size: 15 residues. Germline loops: CDR1 MNHNS, CDR2 SASEGT. CDR3 bases: TGTGCCAGCAGTGAATTACAGGGGAACACCGGGGAGCTGTTTTTT. Translating it yields CASSELQGNTGELFF.

Many counts were recorded for this clonotype. The chain joins TRBV19 to TRBJ1-4, with D tentatively TRBD1 (5 bases). The CDR3 consists of 16 residues. V was shortened by 3 bases and J by 7 bases, with 18 bases between the two germline ends. The germline V gene has CDR1 LNHDA and CDR2 SQIVND (reference sequence). The CDR3 is CASSMQTGPSSEKLFF. CDR3 DNA sequence: TGTGCCAGTAGTATGCAAACGGGACCGAGTAGTGAAAAACTGTTTTTT.

CDR3 loop: CASSLLVGETQYF. As DNA, the CDR3 is TGTGCCAGCAGTTTATTGGTAGGAGAGACCCAGTACTTC. V usage is TRBV12-3 or TRBV12-4 and J usage is TRBJ2-5, with unresolved D. There are 13 residues in the CDR3. Between the trimmed V and J ends, which lost 2 bases and 4 bases, there was a span of 8 bases.

This chain joins TRBV19 and TRBJ1-3; 7 nucleotides match TRBD1. Germline-derived CDR1 and CDR2 are LNHDA and SQIVND (reference sequence). J gave up 0 bases and V 7 bases, and 9 bases lay outside the gene matches. The CDR3 contains 16 residues. CDR3 DNA: TGTGCCAGTACCACGACAGGGACAATCTCTGGAAACACCATATATTTT. Translating it yields CASTTTGTISGNTIYF.

This clonotype showed up many times. This rearrangement joins TRBV7-6 to TRBJ2-2; D ambiguous. The CDR3 totals 14 residues. The V gene lost 0 bases and the J gene lost 4 bases, with 6 bases spanning the gap. Germline V CDR1 and CDR2: SGHVS, FNYEAQ. In DNA, the CDR3 is TGTGCCAGCAGCTTAGCGTCCGGCACCGGGGAGCTGTTTTTT. This gives the protein CASSLASGTGELFF. Looking up the rest from reference TRBV7-6 and TRBJ2-2 gives the full variable domain: GAGVSQSPRYKVTKRGQDVALRCDPISGHVSLYWYRQALGQGPEFLTYFNYEAQQDKSGLPNDRFSAERPEGSISTLTIQRTEQRDSAMYRCASSLASGTGELFFGEGSRLTVL.

This clonotype was seen only a few times. This sequence joins TRBV5-1 and TRBJ1-1, with 8 bases that match TRBD1. CDR1 SGHRS and CDR2 YFSETQ come from the germline V gene. The CDR3 extends over 16 amino acids. The J segment lost 8 bases and the V segment lost 0 bases, leaving 12 bases of the junction unmatched. CDR3 amino acids: CASSLVTGALAAEAFF. CDR3 in DNA: TGCGCCAGCAGCTTGGTGACAGGGGCGCTGGCGGCCGAAGCTTTCTTT.

This clonotype was seen ten or more times. This sequence joins TRBV10-3 and TRBJ1-1, with 7 bases that match TRBD1. The CDR3 runs to 14 residues. J lost 1 base, V lost 6 bases, and 5 bases had no gene match. Germline V gene lookup returns CDR1 ENHRY and CDR2 SYGVKD. CDR3 sequence: CAIRGDSPNTEAFF. The DNA for the CDR3 is TGTGCCATCAGGGGGGACAGCCCGAACACTGAAGCTTTCTTT.